The present T cell receptor beta chain was sequenced within a study of cytomegalovirus exposure and HLA in healthy donors. Whole-study findings and limits: Earlier analysis looked at TCR beta V segments, and most were productive about 90% or about 30% of the time. High sensitivity and specificity were reportedly achieved when the classifier diagnosed cytomegalovirus status.

PCR was performed using 60 Vbeta and 13 Jbeta primers. Sequencing was performed with immunoSEQ multiplex PCR; in TCRdb, only in-frame clones are kept and a portion is missing. The sample has approximately 160,000 clones, approximately 67% seen once. The V gene lost 7 bases and the J gene lost 11 bases, with 17 bases spanning the gap. Germline values: CDR1 SNHLY, CDR2 FYNNEI. The CDR3 spans 12 residues. Those who donated were healthy bone marrow donors. Though probably carrying unrecorded immune exposures, donors were nominally healthy at sampling. Points on this clone: Its antigen is currently unknown.

The chain recombines TRBV2 with TRBJ2-5; D might be TRBD1 (6 bases). Sequenced: PBMCs. This TCR came from a woman aged 18-29 years in good health and CMV-seropositive. The CDR3 is CASMGQEEGQYF. As DNA, the CDR3 is TGTGCCAGCATGGGACAAGAAGAAGGGCAGTACTTC.